This T cell receptor beta chain was identified during a study of blood T cell repertoires in COVID-19. Whole-study context: Sites across the United States, Italy and Spain contributed samples from acute and convalescent COVID-19. PBMCs, B-cell-depleted T cells, or T cells were the source of the cDNA or gDNA that made up the material.

The table came from immunoSEQ multiplex PCR; TCRdb's copy has only in-frame clones and leaves some out. The sample gives some 200,000 clones, around 92% of which show up once; around 1.2% is in the top ten. The sequenced sample consisted of peripheral blood. This TCR derives from a man aged 30 to 45 with acute or convalescent COVID-19.

This chain's CDR3 is CAWLRDYNSPLHF. The CDR3 nucleotides are TGTGCCTGGCTCCGGGATTATAATTCACCCCTCCACTTT. V gene TRBV30 combines with J gene TRBJ1-6; D unclear. V lost 5 bases to trimming and J lost 4 bases, with 9 bases between them. Per the germline V gene, CDR1 is GTSNPN and CDR2 is SVGIG (reference sequence). The CDR3 spans 13 residues.